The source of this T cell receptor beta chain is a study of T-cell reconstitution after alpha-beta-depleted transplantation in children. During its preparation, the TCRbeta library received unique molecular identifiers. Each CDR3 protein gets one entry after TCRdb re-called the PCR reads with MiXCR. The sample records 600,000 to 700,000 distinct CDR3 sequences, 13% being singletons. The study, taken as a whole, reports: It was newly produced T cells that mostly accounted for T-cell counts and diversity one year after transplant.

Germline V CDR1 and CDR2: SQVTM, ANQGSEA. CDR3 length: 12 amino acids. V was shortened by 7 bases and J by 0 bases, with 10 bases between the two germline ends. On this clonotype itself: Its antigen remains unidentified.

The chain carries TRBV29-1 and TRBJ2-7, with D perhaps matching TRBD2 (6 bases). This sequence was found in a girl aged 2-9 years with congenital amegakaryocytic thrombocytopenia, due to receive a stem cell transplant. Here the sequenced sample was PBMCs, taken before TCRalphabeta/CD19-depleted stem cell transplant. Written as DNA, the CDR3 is TGCAGCGCAGTAGCGGACTCCTACGAGCAGTACTTC. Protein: CSAVADSYEQYF.